This entry lists 6 T cell receptor beta chains sequenced from one sample in a study of T cells in Graves' hyperthyroidism and ophthalmopathy. Researchers took RNA transcripts and amplified the TCR beta CDR3 regions from them. An initial round of RT-PCR targeting the TCR CDR3 relied on the HTBI primer set. TCRdb used MiXCR to reprocess the multiplex PCR reads, holding one entry per CDR3 protein. Of hundreds of thousands of distinct CDR3 sequences detected, 12% to 15% appear once; the ten largest clones hold about a tenth. The specimen was blood. These receptors were obtained from a woman under 30 with Graves' hyperthyroidism.

There are a few counts of this clonotype. For the CDR3, the DNA is TGTGCCAGCTCGCAACAGGGGCCCTACGAGCAGTACTTC. Residues: CASSQQGPYEQYF. The chain combines TRBV18 with TRBJ2-7, with 7 bases fitting TRBD1. The V gene end was trimmed by 6 bases and the J gene end by 2 bases; junction bases not matched to a gene: 4. Germline CDR1 KGHSH, CDR2 LQKENI. The CDR3 loop spans 13 amino acids.

The table lists this clonotype with a few counts. The chain couples TRBV30 to TRBJ1-1; TRBD1 matches 7 bases. Germline V gene data show CDR1 as GTSNPN and CDR2 as SVGIG (reference sequence). The CDR3 is 15 amino acids. The V segment lost 3 bases and the J segment 2 bases; nucleotides outside the gene matches: 9. CDR3 DNA: TGTGCCTGGAGCGCCCAGGGGGGGCTTAACACTGAAGCTTTCTTT. This translates into CAWSAQGGLNTEAFF.

The chain carries TRBV12-5 and TRBJ2-1; the match to TRBD1 covers 10 bases. CDR3 length: 18 amino acids. Germline trimming cut 7 bases from V and 3 bases from J; bases unmatched to any gene: 15. Germline CDR1 and CDR2: LGHNT and FRNRAP. The CDR3 protein is CASAFQTYGTGVYNEQFF. The CDR3 nucleotides read TGTGCTAGTGCTTTTCAAACCTACGGGACAGGGGTCTACAATGAGCAGTTCTTC.

This clonotype was detected ten times or more. The rearrangement joins TRBV29-1 to TRBJ1-1; 8 bases map to TRBD1. V was pared by 1 base and J by 5 bases, with 6 bases of the junction left unmatched. Germline lookup yields CDR1 SQVTM and CDR2 ANQGSEA. The CDR3 loop spans 14 amino acids. This CDR3 reads CSVEVQGARTEAFF. CDR3 nucleotides: TGCAGCGTTGAAGTGCAGGGGGCGCGGACTGAAGCTTTCTTT.

This clonotype was seen repeatedly, ten times or more. The CDR3 here is CASSQDQTRNTIYF. The CDR3 DNA reads as TGTGCCAGCAGCCAAGACCAAACAAGAAACACCATATATTTT. The chain couples TRBV3-1 to TRBJ1-3; no reliable D call. The germline gives CDR1 LGHDT, CDR2 YNNKEL (reference sequence). V lost 0 bases, J lost 5 bases, and 8 bases lay in between. The CDR3 runs to 14 residues.

This clonotype was found many times. The V call is TRBV11-2, the J call TRBJ2-1, with 9 bases fitting TRBD2. J gave up 7 bases and V 3 bases, and 4 bases lay outside the gene matches. Germline loops: CDR1 SGHAT, CDR2 FQNNGV. The CDR3 is made up of 14 amino acids. The CDR3 sequence: CASSLSGGRNEQFF. The CDR3, as DNA: TGTGCCAGCAGCTTGAGCGGGGGGAGGAATGAGCAGTTCTTC.